The 9 T cell receptor beta chains in this list originate from one sample, sequenced in a study of cytomegalovirus exposure and HLA in healthy donors. The PCR was carried out with 60 Vbeta primers and 13 Jbeta primers. TCRdb's copy holds only in-frame clones and misses some; the assay was immunoSEQ multiplex PCR. In the table there are 150,000 to 200,000 clones, roughly four fifths of which are singletons. The sequencing sample was made of PBMCs. The receptors here all came from a middle-aged woman in good health and CMV-seronegative.

This chain uses TRBV7-3 with TRBJ1-4; D may be TRBD1 (5 bases). This CDR3 spans 11 amino acids. The germline CDR1 and CDR2 sequences are SGHTA and FQGTGA. V lost 8 bases, J lost 8 bases, and 9 bases lay in between. CDR3: CASFRQEKLFF. CDR3 sequence (DNA): TGTGCCAGCTTTCGACAGGAAAAACTGTTTTTT.

The chain combines TRBV10-2 with TRBJ2-2, with 7 positions matching TRBD1. The V and J ends lost 2 bases and 7 bases, in that order; junction bases with no gene match: 10. The germline gives CDR1 WSHSY, CDR2 SAAADI. The CDR3 has 16 amino acids. CDR3 nucleotides: TGCGCCAGCAGTGAGCCTACTTGGACAGGTGGCGGGGAGCTGTTTTTT. It yields the protein CASSEPTWTGGGELFF.

This clone was seen just once. This chain uses TRBV5-4 with TRBJ1-4; no clear D gene. CDR1 is SGHNT and CDR2 is YYREEE in the germline V gene (reference sequence). This CDR3 comprises 13 residues. V was cut by 4 bases and J by 4 bases, with 8 bases left in between. The CDR3 sequence: CASSPGLNEKLFF. The CDR3 nucleotides read TGTGCCAGCAGCCCAGGACTTAATGAAAAACTGTTTTTT.

The chain joins TRBV7-9 to TRBJ2-3, with TRBD1 identical over 8 bases. J gave up 3 bases and V 2 bases, and 4 bases lay outside the gene matches. This CDR3 comprises 15 residues. Germline-derived CDR1 and CDR2 are SEHNR and FQNEAQ (reference sequence). CDR3 sequence: CASSLWTGRTDTQYF. The CDR3 DNA reads as TGTGCCAGCAGCTTATGGACAGGGCGGACAGATACGCAGTATTTT.

The rearrangement joins TRBV2 to TRBJ1-3, with D perhaps TRBD1 (5 bases). The V gene's germline CDR1 is SNHLY and CDR2 FYNNEI. Trimming removed 8 bases at V and 4 bases at J, with 12 bases between. This CDR3 is 13 amino acids long. The CDR3 is CASRQYQGNTIYF. CDR3 DNA: TGTGCCAGCCGACAGTACCAGGGAAACACCATATATTTT.

This chain connects TRBV18 to TRBJ1-1, with D perhaps matching TRBD1 (6 bases). There are 16 residues in the CDR3. Trimming left V 0 bases short and J 3 bases short, with 14 bases between. Germline loops: CDR1 KGHSH, CDR2 LQKENI. CDR3 DNA: TGTGCCAGCTCACCACCGCAGGGGCGAAAGGACACTGAAGCTTTCTTT. It yields the protein CASSPPQGRKDTEAFF.

The chain carries TRBV10-1 and TRBJ2-3; D is perhaps TRBD1 (6 bases). V dropped 3 bases and J dropped 1 base, with 11 bases sitting between them. Per the germline V gene, CDR1 is WNHNN and CDR2 is SYGVQD (reference sequence). The CDR3 sequence is 15 residues long. The CDR3 loop is CASSDGQTRTDTQYF. CDR3 nucleotide sequence: TGCGCCAGCAGTGATGGACAGACCCGCACAGATACGCAGTATTTT.

This clone was counted once. CDR3 protein: CASSESLRWGGNQPQHF. CDR3 nucleotides: TGTGCCAGCAGTGAATCTTTGAGGTGGGGGGGGAATCAGCCCCAGCATTTT. V and J are TRBV6-1 and TRBJ1-5, with D perhaps TRBD1 (5 bases). The CDR3 spans 17 residues. V lost 2 bases, J lost 4 bases, and 18 bases lay in between. Germline V gene lookup returns CDR1 MNHNS and CDR2 SASEGT.

The J gene is TRBJ2-5, the V gene TRBV28, with 16 bases fitting TRBD2. V lost 6 bases, J lost 7 bases, and 8 bases stayed unmatched. Germline V gene lookup returns CDR1 MDHEN and CDR2 SYDVKM. The CDR3 length is 16 residues. DNA of the CDR3: TGTGCCAGCAGATCGGGACTAGCGGGGGGGCCGGGGACCCAGTACTTC. This gives the protein CASRSGLAGGPGTQYF.